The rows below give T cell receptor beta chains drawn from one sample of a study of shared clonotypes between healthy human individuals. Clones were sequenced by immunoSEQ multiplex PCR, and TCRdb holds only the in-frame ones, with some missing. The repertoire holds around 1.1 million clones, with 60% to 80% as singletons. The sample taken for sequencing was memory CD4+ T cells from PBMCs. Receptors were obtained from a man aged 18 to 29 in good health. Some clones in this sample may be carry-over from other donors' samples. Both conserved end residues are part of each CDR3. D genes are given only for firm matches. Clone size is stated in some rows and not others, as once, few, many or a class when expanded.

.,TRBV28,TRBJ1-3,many,TGTGCCAGCAGTTCCCTCAGAGAGACTGGAAACACCATATATTTT,CASSSLRETGNTIYF
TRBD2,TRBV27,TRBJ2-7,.,TGTGCCAGCAGTGGGACTAGCGGGTACGAGCAGTACTTC,CASSGTSGYEQYF
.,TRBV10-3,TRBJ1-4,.,TGTGCCATCAGTGGACCTGAGAGGGAAAAACTGTTTTTT,CAISGPEREKLFF
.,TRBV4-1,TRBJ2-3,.,TGCGCCAGCAGCCAAGAGCCAGGGCCATATACGCAGTATTTT,CASSQEPGPYTQYF
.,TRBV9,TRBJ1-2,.,TGTGCCAGCAGCATAGACAAGAGCTACACCTTC,CASSIDKSYTF
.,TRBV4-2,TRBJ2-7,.,TGTGCCAGCAGCCGCGAGGACAGAACCTACGAGCAGTACTTC,CASSREDRTYEQYF
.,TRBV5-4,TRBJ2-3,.,TGTGCCAGCAGCTTGTATCTCGATACGCAGTATTTT,CASSLYLDTQYF
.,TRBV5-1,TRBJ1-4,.,TGCGCCAGCAGCTTTAAACCCCCTCAGGCAACTAATGAAAAACTGTTTTTT,CASSFKPPQATNEKLFF
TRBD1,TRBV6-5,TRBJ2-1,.,TGTGCCAGCAGTCCTCCGGGACAGGGTAGCAATGAGCAGTTCTTC,CASSPPGQGSNEQFF
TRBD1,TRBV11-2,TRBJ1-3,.,TGTGCCAGCAGCCCCAGGGGGGGGGCGCCTGGAAACACCATATATTTT,CASSPRGGAPGNTIYF
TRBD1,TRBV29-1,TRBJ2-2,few,TGCAGCGCATTGAATCCGGACAGGGCAGTCGGGGAGCTGTTTTTT,CSALNPDRAVGELFF
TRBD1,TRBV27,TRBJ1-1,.,TGTGCCAGCAGTTCGGACAGGGGGAAGAACACTGAAGCTTTCTTT,CASSSDRGKNTEAFF
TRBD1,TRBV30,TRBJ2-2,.,TGTGCCTGGAGGAGACAGGGGGCCGGGGAGCTGTTTTTT,CAWRRQGAGELFF
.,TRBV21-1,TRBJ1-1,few,TGTGCCAGCAGCAAAGGGCCGCAGGGCTTCTTT,CASSKGPQGFF
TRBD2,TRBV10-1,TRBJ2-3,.,TGCGCCAGCAGTAAACTAGCGGGAGGGTCCGTAGATACGCAGTATTTT,CASSKLAGGSVDTQYF
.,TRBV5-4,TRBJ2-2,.,TGTGCCAGCAGCTTGGCTGGTGGTCAGGATACCGGGGAGCTGTTTTTT,CASSLAGGQDTGELFF
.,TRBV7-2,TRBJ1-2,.,TGTGCCAGCAGCTTAGTCAGGAGTCAAGGCTACACCTTC,CASSLVRSQGYTF
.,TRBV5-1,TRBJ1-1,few,TGCGCCAGCAGCTTGGGTTACAGTGACGAAGCTTTCTTT,CASSLGYSDEAFF
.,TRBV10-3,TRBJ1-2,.,TGTGCCATCAGTACAGTAGGAGGGGAGGGTGGCTACACCTTC,CAISTVGGEGGYTF
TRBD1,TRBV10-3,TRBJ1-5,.,TGTGCCATCAGTCAGGGGGCAAATCAGCCCCAGCATTTT,CAISQGANQPQHF
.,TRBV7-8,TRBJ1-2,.,TGTGCCAGCAGCCCCCGAGGCGGGAAAGACTATGGCTACACCTTC,CASSPRGGKDYGYTF
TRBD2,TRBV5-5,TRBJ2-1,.,TGTGCCAGCAGCCCGGGACTAGCTGTCTACAATGAGCAGTTCTTC,CASSPGLAVYNEQFF
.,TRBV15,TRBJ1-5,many,TGTGCCACCAGCAGAGATCTATTGATTCAGCCCCAGCATTTT,CATSRDLLIQPQHF
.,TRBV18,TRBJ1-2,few,TGTGCCAGCTCCTCCTCAGTGGACTATGGCTACACCTTC,CASSSSVDYGYTF